This T cell receptor (beta chain) appears in the sequencing data of a study of metastatic and nonmetastatic thyroid tumors (dated by TCRdb to between 2020 and 2021). Context from the whole study: Repertoires were compared across peripheral blood and tumor or nodule tissue samples from malignant and benign thyroid patients. Beyond this particular receptor, the publication reports: In both blood and tumor samples, TCR beta diversity was reported to be significantly higher in malignant tumors than in benign nodules.

The library was built by means of PCR. Sequencing was carried out with an Illumina HiSeq 4000. High-throughput sequencing was used to profile the CDR3 region of the TCR beta-chain in every patient. Processing in the source paper ran as follows. CDR3 differences across clinicopathological groups were used to build a classifier for discriminating distant-metastatic papillary thyroid cancer patients. The Shannon index was used to measure repertoire diversity, and the Morisita-Horn index was used to measure how similar tumor and blood repertoires were. Starting from the raw public reads, TCRdb applied fastp trimming at Q25, assembled clones with MiXCR and retained in-frame beta chains. The V and J calls were not made by the authors but by TCRdb's processing. In this sample the table shows 16,000 or so clones, under 25% of which occur a single time. The ten most abundant clones make up around 8% of the sample.

A remark on this clone: Its cognate antigen has yet to be identified. Base-call qualities are not available, and no considerably larger clone is one nucleotide away.

The germline V end is reduced by 4 bases and the J end by 2 bases; junction bases left unmatched: 13. Including the terminal cysteine and phenylalanine, the CDR3 comprises 17 residues. The sequence is cut down to CDR3 DNA, 51 bases in frame from base 1. Taken from the germline V gene, the CDR1 and CDR2 loops are SGHRS and YFSETQ. No treatment had been received by any patient before thyroid surgery. The study retrospectively analysed patient clinical samples collected from the early 2010s to the late 2010s using T-cell receptor beta sequencing. Recombination linked TRBV5-1 to TRBJ2-7; 9 central bases correspond to TRBD2. What was sequenced was tumor tissue. The source of this sequence is a female donor with papillary thyroid cancer or a benign thyroid nodule (not recorded which). Some clones in this sample may be carry-over from other donors' samples. The sequenced DNA: TGCGCCAGCAGCCCCGTCGTAGCGGGAGTGCAGGCCTACGAGCAGTACTTC. The translation is CASSPVVAGVQAYEQYF.